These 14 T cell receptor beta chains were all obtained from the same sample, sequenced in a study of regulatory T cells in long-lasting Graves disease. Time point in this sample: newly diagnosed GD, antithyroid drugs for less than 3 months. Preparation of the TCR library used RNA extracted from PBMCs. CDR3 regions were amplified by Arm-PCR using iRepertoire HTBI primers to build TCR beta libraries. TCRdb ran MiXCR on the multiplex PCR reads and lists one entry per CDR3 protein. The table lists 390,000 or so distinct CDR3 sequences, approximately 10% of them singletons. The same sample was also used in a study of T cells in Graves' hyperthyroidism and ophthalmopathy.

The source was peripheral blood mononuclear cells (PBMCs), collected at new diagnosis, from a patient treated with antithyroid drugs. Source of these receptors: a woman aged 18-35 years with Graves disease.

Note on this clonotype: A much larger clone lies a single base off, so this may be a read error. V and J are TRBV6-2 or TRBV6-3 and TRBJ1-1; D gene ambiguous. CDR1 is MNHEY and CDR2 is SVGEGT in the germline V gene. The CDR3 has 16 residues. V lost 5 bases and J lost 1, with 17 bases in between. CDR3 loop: CASSDPVPSKNTEAFF. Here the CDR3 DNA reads TGTGCCAGCAGTGACCCCGTTCCGAGTAAGAACACTGAAGCTTTCTTT.

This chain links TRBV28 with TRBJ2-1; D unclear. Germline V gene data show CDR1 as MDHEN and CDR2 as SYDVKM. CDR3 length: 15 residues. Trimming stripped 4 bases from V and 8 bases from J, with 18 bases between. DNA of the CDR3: TGTGCCAGCAGTTCCCCTGCGCCGCCTGGGGATGAGCAGTTCTTC. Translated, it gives CASSSPAPPGDEQFF.

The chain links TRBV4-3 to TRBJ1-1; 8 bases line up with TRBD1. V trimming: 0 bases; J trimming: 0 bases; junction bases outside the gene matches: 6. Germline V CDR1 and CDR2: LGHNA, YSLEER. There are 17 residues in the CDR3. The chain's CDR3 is CASSQEIGQGMNTEAFF. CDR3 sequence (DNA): TGCGCCAGCAGCCAAGAGATCGGACAGGGAATGAACACTGAAGCTTTCTTT.

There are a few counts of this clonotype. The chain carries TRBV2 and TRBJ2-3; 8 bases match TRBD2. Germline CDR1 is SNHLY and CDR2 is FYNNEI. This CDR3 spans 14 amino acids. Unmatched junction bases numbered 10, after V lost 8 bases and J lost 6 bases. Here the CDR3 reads CASFRGLVRDTQYF. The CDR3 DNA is TGTGCCAGCTTCCGGGGACTAGTCAGGGATACGCAGTATTTT.

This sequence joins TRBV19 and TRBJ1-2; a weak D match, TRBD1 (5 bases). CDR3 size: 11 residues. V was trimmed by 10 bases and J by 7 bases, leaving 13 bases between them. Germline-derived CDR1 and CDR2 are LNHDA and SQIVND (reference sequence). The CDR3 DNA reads TGTGCCACCACGGGACCTTCTGGCTACACCTTC. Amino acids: CATTGPSGYTF.

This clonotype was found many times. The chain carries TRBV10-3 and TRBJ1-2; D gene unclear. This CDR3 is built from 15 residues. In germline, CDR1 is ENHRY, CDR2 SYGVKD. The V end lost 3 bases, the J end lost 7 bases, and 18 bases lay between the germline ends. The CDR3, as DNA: TGTGCCATCAGTGAACTGGGTGGGGTCCTTCCTGGCTACACCTTC. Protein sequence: CAISELGGVLPGYTF.

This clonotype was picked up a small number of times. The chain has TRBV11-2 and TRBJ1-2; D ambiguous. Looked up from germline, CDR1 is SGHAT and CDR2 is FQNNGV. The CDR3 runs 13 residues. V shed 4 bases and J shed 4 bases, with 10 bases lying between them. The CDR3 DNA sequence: TGTGCCAGCAGCTACGGAAGGATCTATGGCTACACCTTC. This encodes CASSYGRIYGYTF. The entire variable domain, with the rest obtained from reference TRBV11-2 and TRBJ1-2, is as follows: EAGVAQSPRYKIIEKRQSVAFWCNPISGHATLYWYQQILGQGPKLLIQFQNNGVVDDSQLPKDRFSAERLKGVDSTLKIQPAKLEDSAVYLCASSYGRIYGYTFGSGTRLTVV.

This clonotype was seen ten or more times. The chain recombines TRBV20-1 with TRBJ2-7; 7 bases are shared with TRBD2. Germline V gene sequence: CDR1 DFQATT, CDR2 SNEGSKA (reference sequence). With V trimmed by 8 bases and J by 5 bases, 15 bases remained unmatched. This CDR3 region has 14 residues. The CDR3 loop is CSQPGGGGNNEQYF. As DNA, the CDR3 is TGCAGTCAACCTGGCGGGGGAGGTAATAACGAGCAGTACTTC.

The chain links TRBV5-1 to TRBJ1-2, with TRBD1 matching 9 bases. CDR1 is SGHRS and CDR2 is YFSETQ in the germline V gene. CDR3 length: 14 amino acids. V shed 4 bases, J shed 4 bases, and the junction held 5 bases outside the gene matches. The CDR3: CASSPGDRVYGYTF. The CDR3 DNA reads TGCGCCAGCAGCCCAGGGGACAGGGTCTATGGCTACACCTTC.

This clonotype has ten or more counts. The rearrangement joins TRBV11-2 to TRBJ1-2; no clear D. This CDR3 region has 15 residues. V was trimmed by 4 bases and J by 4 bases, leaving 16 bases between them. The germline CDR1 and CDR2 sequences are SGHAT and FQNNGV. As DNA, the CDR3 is TGTGCCAGCAGCTCGGACCCCGAGAGCTTCTATGGCTACACCTTC. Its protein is CASSSDPESFYGYTF.

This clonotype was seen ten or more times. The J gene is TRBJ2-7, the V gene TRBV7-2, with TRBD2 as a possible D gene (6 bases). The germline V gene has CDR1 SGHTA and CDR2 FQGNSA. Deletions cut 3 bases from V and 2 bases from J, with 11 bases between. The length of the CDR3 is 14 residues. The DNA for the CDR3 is TGTGCCAGCAGCTTCACGACGGGGGCCTACGAGCAGTACTTC. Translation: CASSFTTGAYEQYF.

The CDR3 spells CASSQETSGSYEQYF. The CDR3 region has the DNA TGCGCCAGCAGCCAAGAGACTAGCGGGAGTTACGAGCAGTACTTC. The J gene is TRBJ2-7, the V gene TRBV4-3, with TRBD2 identical over 12 bases. The CDR3 has 15 residues. The V segment lost 0 bases and the J segment 4 bases; nucleotides outside the gene matches: 1. The germline gives CDR1 LGHNA, CDR2 YSLEER.

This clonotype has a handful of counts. The CDR3 loop reads CASSQEVASLPYEQYF. In nucleotides, the CDR3 is TGTGCCAGCAGCCAAGAGGTCGCTAGTCTTCCCTACGAGCAGTACTTC. The genes are TRBV11-3 and TRBJ2-7; D gene ambiguous. The CDR3 loop spans 16 amino acids. V was shortened by 5 bases and J by 2 bases, with 19 bases between the two germline ends. Looked up from germline, CDR1 is SGHNT and CDR2 is YENEEA. The full variable domain, rest sourced from reference TRBV11-3 and TRBJ2-7, is EAGVVQSPRYKIIEKKQPVAFWCNPISGHNTLYWYLQNLGQGPELLIRYENEEAVDDSQLPKDRFSAERLKGVDSTLKIQPAELGDSAVYLCASSQEVASLPYEQYFGPGTRLTVT.

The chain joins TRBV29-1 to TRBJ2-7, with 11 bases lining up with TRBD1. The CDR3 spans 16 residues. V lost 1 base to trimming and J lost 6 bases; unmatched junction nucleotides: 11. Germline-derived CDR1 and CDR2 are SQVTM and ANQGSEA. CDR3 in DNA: TGCAGCGTTGAAGGAGGTTTGGGACAGGGGGTCTCCGAGCAGTACTTC. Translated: CSVEGGLGQGVSEQYF.